This paragraph covers one T cell receptor (beta chain) sequence. The antigen is unknown. As every portion of the isolated RNA was reverse transcribed, the sequencing read expressed TCRB transcripts. Regulatory, naive and central memory T cell samples averaged approximately 3.8 million reads. The protocol was immunoSEQ multiplex PCR, while the TCRdb copy is restricted to in-frame clones and leaves out a portion. The sample has 300,000 to 350,000 clones; approximately 12% are singletons. V was shortened by 0 bases and J by 6 bases, with 10 bases between the two germline ends. The germline V gene encodes CDR1 SGDLS and CDR2 YYNGEE. The CDR3 covers 14 residues. Researchers reported sorting CD4+ naive, central memory, regulatory and stem cell-like memory cells via CD45RO/CCR7/CD25/CD127/CD95/CD27. The data are from a study of beta chain features in type 1 diabetes. Findings and limits, study-wide: For cells with high TCR expression, cDNA sequencing could yield over-representation. Amplification by PCR could prefer shorter templates, with the same effect in patients and controls. Moderately but significantly shorter TCRB CDR3s were found in Type 1 diabetes patients in all four CD4+ subsets.

The sequenced sample consisted of naive CD4+ T cells from blood. The rearrangement joins TRBV9 to TRBJ2-1; D may be TRBD1 (5 bases). This TCR was sampled from a woman aged 18-29 years with type 1 diabetes. CDR3 sequence: CASSVGQGVNEQFF. The CDR3 nucleotides read TGTGCCAGCAGCGTAGGCCAGGGTGTCAATGAGCAGTTCTTC.